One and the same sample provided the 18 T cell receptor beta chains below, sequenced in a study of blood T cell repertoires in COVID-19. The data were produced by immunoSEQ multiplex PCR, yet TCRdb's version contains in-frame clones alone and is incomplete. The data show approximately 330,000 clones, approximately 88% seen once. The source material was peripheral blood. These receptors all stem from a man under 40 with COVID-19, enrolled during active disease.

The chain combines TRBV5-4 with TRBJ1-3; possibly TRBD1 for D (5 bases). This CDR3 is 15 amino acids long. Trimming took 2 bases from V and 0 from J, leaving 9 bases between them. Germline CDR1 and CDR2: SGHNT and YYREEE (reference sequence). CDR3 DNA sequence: TGTGCCAGCAGCTTACAGGCCCTCTCTGGAAACACCATATATTTT. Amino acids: CASSLQALSGNTIYF. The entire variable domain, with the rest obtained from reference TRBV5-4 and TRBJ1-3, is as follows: ETGVTQSPTHLIKTRGQQVTLRCSSQSGHNTVSWYQQALGQGPQFIFQYYREEENGRGNFPPRFSGLQFPNYSSELNVNALELDDSALYLCASSLQALSGNTIYFGEGSWLTVV.

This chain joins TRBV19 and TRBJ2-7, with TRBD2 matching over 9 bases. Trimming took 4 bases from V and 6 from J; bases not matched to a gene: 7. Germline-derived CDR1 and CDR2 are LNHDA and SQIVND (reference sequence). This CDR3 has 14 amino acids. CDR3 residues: CASSTVAGEVEQYF. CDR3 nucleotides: TGTGCCAGTAGTACCGTAGCGGGAGAGGTCGAGCAGTACTTC. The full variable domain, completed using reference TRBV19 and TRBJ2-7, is DGGITQSPKYLFRKEGQNVTLSCEQNLNHDAMYWYRQDPGQGLRLIYYSQIVNDFQKGDIAEGYSVSREKKESFPLTVTSAQKNPTAFYLCASSTVAGEVEQYFGPGTRLTVT.

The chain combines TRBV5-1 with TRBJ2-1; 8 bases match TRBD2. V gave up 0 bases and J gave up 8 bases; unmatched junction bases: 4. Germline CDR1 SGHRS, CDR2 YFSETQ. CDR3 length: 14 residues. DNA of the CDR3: TGCGCCAGCAGCTTGGGGACTAGCTTCGATGAGCAGTTCTTC. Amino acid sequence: CASSLGTSFDEQFF.

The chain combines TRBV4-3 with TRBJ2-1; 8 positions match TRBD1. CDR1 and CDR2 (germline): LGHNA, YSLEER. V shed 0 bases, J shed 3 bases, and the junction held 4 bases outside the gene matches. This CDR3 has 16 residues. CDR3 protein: CASSQDTGGFYNEQFF. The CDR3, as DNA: TGCGCCAGCAGCCAAGATACAGGGGGTTTCTACAATGAGCAGTTCTTC.

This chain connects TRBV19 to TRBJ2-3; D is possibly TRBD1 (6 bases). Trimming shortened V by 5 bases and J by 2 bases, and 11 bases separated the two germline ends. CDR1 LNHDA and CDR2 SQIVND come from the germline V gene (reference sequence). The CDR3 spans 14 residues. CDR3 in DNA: TGTGCCAGTAGTCAACAGGGTTTCACAGATACGCAGTATTTT. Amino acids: CASSQQGFTDTQYF.

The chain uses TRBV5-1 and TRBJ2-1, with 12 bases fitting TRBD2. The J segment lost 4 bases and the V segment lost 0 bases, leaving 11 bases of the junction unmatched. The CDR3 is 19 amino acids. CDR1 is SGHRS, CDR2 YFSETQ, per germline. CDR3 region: CASSLGSGLAGPPYNEQFF. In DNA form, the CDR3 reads TGCGCCAGCAGCTTGGGATCGGGACTAGCGGGTCCGCCTTACAATGAGCAGTTCTTC. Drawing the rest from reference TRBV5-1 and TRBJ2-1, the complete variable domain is KAGVTQTPRYLIKTRGQQVTLSCSPISGHRSVSWYQQTPGQGLQFLFEYFSETQRNKGNFPGRFSGRQFSNSRSEMNVSTLELGDSALYLCASSLGSGLAGPPYNEQFFGPGTRLTVL.

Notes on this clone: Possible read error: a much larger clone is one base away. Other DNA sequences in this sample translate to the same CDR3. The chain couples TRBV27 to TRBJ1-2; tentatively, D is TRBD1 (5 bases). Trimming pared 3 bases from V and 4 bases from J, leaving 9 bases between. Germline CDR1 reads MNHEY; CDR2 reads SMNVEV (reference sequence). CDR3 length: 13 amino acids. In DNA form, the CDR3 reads TGTGCCAGCAGTTTCCGGGGGGGCTATGGCTACACCTTC. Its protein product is CASSFRGGYGYTF.

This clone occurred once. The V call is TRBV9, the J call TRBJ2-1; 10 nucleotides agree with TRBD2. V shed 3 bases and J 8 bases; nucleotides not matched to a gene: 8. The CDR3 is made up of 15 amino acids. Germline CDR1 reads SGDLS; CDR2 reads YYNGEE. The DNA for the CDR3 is TGTGCCAGCAGCGAAACAGCGGGGGGGCGGGATGAGCAGTTCTTC. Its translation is CASSETAGGRDEQFF.

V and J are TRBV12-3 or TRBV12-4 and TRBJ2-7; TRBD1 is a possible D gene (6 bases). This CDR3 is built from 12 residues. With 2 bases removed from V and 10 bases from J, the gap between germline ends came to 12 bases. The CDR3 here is CASSLNRADQYF. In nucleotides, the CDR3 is TGTGCCAGCAGTTTAAACAGGGCGGACCAGTACTTC.

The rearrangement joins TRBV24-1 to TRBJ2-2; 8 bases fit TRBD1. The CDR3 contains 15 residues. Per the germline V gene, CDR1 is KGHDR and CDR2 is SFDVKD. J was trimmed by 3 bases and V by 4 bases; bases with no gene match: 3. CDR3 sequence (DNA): TGTGCCACCAGTGACTCGGGACAGGACACCGGGGAGCTGTTTTTT. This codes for CATSDSGQDTGELFF.

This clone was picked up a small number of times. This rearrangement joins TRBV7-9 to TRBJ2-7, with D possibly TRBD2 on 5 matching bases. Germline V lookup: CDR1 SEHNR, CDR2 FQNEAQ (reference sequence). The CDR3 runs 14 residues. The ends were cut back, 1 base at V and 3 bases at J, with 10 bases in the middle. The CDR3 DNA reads TGTGCCAGCAGCTTAGGAGGAGGATTCTACGAGCAGTACTTC. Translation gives CASSLGGGFYEQYF.

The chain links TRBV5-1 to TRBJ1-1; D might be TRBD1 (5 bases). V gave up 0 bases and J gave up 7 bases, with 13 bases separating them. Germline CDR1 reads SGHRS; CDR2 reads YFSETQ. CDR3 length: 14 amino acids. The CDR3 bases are TGCGCCAGCAGCTTGGTAAGGTCGGGGGATGAAGCTTTCTTT. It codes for CASSLVRSGDEAFF.

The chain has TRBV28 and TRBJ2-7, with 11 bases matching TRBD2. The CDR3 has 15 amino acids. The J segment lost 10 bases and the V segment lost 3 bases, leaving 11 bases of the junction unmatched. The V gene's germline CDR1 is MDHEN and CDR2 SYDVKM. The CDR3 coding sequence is TGTGCCAGCAGTTTGACGACTAGCGGGAACGTCTATCAGTACTTC. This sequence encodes CASSLTTSGNVYQYF.

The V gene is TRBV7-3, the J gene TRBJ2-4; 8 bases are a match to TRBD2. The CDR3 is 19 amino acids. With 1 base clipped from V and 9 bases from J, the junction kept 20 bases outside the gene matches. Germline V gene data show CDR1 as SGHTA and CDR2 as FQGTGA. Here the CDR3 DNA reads TGTGCCAGCAGCTTAAACCCCACCAAAGCGGGAGAGGTGGTCGGCATTCAGTACTTC. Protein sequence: CASSLNPTKAGEVVGIQYF.

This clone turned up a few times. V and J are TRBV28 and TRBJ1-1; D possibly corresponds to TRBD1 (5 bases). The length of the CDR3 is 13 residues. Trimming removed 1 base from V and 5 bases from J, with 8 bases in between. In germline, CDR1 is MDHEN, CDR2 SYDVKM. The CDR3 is CASSLSQGTEAFF. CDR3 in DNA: TGTGCCAGCAGTTTATCTCAGGGAACTGAAGCTTTCTTT.

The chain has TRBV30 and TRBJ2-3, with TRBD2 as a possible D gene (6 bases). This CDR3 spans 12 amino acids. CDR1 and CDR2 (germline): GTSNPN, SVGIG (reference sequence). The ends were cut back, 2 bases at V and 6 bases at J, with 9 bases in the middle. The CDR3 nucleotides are TGTGCCTGGAGTCCTAGCGCGGATACGCAGTATTTT. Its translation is CAWSPSADTQYF.

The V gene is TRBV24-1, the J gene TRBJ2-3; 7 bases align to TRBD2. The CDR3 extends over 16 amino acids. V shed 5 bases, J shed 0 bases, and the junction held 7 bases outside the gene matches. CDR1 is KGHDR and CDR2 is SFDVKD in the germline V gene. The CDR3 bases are TGTGCCACCAGTGTCCCTAGCGGTCCTAGCACAGATACGCAGTATTTT. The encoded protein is CATSVPSGPSTDTQYF.

CDR3 nucleotides: TGTGCCATCAGTGAGTCGCGGGGGACTTACACTGAAGCTTTCTTT. This sequence encodes CAISESRGTYTEAFF. The gene calls are TRBV10-3 and TRBJ1-1, with D perhaps TRBD1 (5 bases). The V end lost 0 bases, the J end lost 3 bases, and 11 bases lay between the germline ends. Germline values: CDR1 ENHRY, CDR2 SYGVKD. The length of the CDR3 is 15 residues.